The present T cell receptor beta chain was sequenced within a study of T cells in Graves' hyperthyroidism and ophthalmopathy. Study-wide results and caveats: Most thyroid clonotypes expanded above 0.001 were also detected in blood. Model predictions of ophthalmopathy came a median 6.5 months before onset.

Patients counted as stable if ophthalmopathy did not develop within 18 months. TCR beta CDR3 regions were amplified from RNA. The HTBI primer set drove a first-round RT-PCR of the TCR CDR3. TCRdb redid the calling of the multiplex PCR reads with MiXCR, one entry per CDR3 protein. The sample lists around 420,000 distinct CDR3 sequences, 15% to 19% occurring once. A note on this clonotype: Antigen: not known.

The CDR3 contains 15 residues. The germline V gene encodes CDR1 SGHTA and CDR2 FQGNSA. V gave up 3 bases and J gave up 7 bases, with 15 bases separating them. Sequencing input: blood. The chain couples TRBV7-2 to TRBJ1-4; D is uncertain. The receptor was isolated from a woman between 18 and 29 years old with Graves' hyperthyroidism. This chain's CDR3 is CASSLKGSVGEKLFF. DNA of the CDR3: TGTGCCAGCAGCTTGAAAGGTTCCGTAGGTGAAAAACTGTTTTTT.